The rows below give T cell receptor beta chains drawn from one sample of a study of T cell changes during pregnancy in multiple sclerosis. The data were produced by immunoSEQ multiplex PCR, yet TCRdb's version contains in-frame clones alone and is incomplete. The sample records tens of thousands of clones, 91% being singletons. Sequenced here: CD4+ T cells from peripheral blood mononuclear cells, sampled in the second trimester of pregnancy. These TCRs come from a female donor in good health, enrolled as a control in a pregnancy study. CDR3s include the opening cysteine and the closing phenylalanine or tryptophan. D genes are given only for firm matches. Part of the rows lack a size; the others show once, few, many or a class for expanded clones.

abundance	d_gene	len	v_gene	j_gene	CDR3aa	CDR3nt
-	TRBD1	13	TRBV18	TRBJ1-2	CASTVRQGIGYTF	TGTGCCAGCACAGTACGACAGGGTATCGGCTACACCTTC
-	TRBD1	15	TRBV15	TRBJ2-7	CATRRDRGFSYEQYF	TGTGCCACCAGGCGGGACAGGGGATTCTCCTACGAGCAGTACTTC
-	-	14	TRBV2	TRBJ2-1	CASSRHTSYNEQFF	TGTGCCAGCAGTAGACATACATCCTACAATGAGCAGTTCTTC
few	TRBD1	17	TRBV7-9	TRBJ2-7	CASSPPFRDSNSYEQYF	TGTGCCAGCAGCCCTCCCTTCCGGGACAGCAACTCCTACGAGCAGTACTTC
-	-	15	TRBV18	TRBJ1-1	CASSPLGTSNTEAFF	TGTGCCAGCTCACCACTAGGGACATCGAACACTGAAGCTTTCTTT
-	-	13	TRBV10-3	TRBJ2-1	CAITTGLSNEQFF	TGTGCCATCACGACAGGTCTAAGTAATGAGCAGTTCTTC
-	-	14	TRBV15	TRBJ1-4	CATSRAGLGEKLFF	TGTGCCACCAGCAGAGCGGGACTGGGGGAAAAACTGTTTTTT
-	TRBD1	14	TRBV10-2	TRBJ1-1	CASSERTGNSEAFF	TGCGCCAGCAGTGAAAGGACAGGAAACAGTGAAGCTTTCTTT
-	TRBD2	16	TRBV5-1	TRBJ2-3	CASSGGLAGGPDTQYF	TGCGCCAGCAGCGGCGGACTAGCGGGAGGGCCAGATACGCAGTATTTT
-	TRBD2	18	TRBV11-3	TRBJ2-1	CASSPRPGLAGGYGEQFF	TGTGCCAGCAGCCCGCGCCCCGGACTAGCGGGGGGGTACGGTGAGCAGTTCTTC
-	-	16	TRBV15	TRBJ2-5	CATSRGEGGGTETQYF	TGTGCCACCAGCAGGGGGGAAGGGGGAGGGACGGAGACCCAGTACTTC
-	TRBD2	13	TRBV2	TRBJ2-7	CASSLMGTNEQYF	TGTGCCAGCAGCCTTATGGGGACTAACGAGCAGTACTTC
-	TRBD2	15	TRBV27	TRBJ2-5	CASSLRAGVRGTQYF	TGTGCCAGCAGTTTACGCGCGGGGGTACGGGGGACCCAGTACTTC
once	-	13	TRBV28	TRBJ2-7	CASSSGPAYEQYF	TGTGCCAGCAGTTCAGGGCCCGCCTACGAGCAGTACTTC
-	-	13	TRBV2	TRBJ1-1	CASADSSNTEAFF	TGTGCCAGCGCTGACAGCTCGAACACTGAAGCTTTCTTT